A selection of T cell receptor beta chains follows, all from one sample in a study of blood T cell repertoires in COVID-19. Assay: immunoSEQ multiplex PCR; the TCRdb copy retains only in-frame clones and omits some. The repertoire holds approximately 200,000 clones, with about 90% as singletons. Sequencing used PBMCs or T cells enriched from blood (not recorded which). The source of these receptors is a man under 40 who had recovered from COVID-19. The CDR3 runs from the conserved cysteine through the conserved F or W. Fields, in order: CDR3 DNA, CDR3 protein, J gene, clone size, D gene, V gene. A D gene is named only where the DNA matches it firmly. Clone size is not always given. Where it is, it says once, few, many or a class for expanded clones.

TGTGCCAGCAGCTTGGCCCCTATAAGCGCGTCGTTGAGAAAACTGTTTTTT CASSLAPISASLRKLFF TRBJ1-4 once - TRBV5-8
TGTGCCAGCTCTCAAACCACGTTGGGAGACGAGCAGTACTTC CASSQTTLGDEQYF TRBJ2-7 - - TRBV18
TGTGCCACCGCCCCCGGACAGGGTCCGACCGGCTACACCTTC CATAPGQGPTGYTF TRBJ1-2 - TRBD1 TRBV2
TGCGCCAGCAGCCCAGACAGGGTAAGCTCACCCCTCCACTTT CASSPDRVSSPLHF TRBJ1-6 few TRBD1 TRBV5-1
TGTGCCAGCAGTTTCCCCACAGGGGGTATCTCTGGAAACACCATATATTTT CASSFPTGGISGNTIYF TRBJ1-3 - TRBD1 TRBV28
TGTGCCAGCAGCCACCGGGGAGCCTATTCACCCCTCCACTTT CASSHRGAYSPLHF TRBJ1-6 - - TRBV14
TGTGCCAGCAGTTACTCGACCAGGACAGGGAACACCGGGGAGCTGTTTTTT CASSYSTRTGNTGELFF TRBJ2-2 - TRBD1 TRBV6-2/TRBV6-3
TGTGCCAGCAGTTACTCGAGAACGACAGTAAGGAATAACTATGGCTACACCTTC CASSYSRTTVRNNYGYTF TRBJ1-2 - - TRBV6-2/TRBV6-3
TGTGCCAGCAGCGCACGCCCCAGCGGGGGAGATACGCAGTATTTT CASSARPSGGDTQYF TRBJ2-3 - TRBD2 TRBV9
TGTGCCAGCAGCTTCTGGGCTAACTCCTACGAGCAGTACTTC CASSFWANSYEQYF TRBJ2-7 few - TRBV5-4
TGTGCCAGCAGCTTGGGACAGATGAACACTGAAGCTTTCTTT CASSLGQMNTEAFF TRBJ1-1 few TRBD1 TRBV11-3
TGTGCCAGCAGTGACGGACAGGGGAGCACAGATACGCAGTATTTT CASSDGQGSTDTQYF TRBJ2-3 - TRBD1 TRBV6-4
TGTGCCAGCAGTTTATCAGGGGTTAGAGAAAAACTGTTTTTT CASSLSGVREKLFF TRBJ1-4 - - TRBV27
TGTGCCAGCAGCCGGCGACAGAATGAAAAACTGTTTTTT CASSRRQNEKLFF TRBJ1-4 - - TRBV4-2
TGTGCCAGCAGTGAAGCGCTGGCCGATCTCTACGAGCAGTACTTC CASSEALADLYEQYF TRBJ2-7 once - TRBV6-1
TGTGCCAGCAGTTACACGGGACAGGGCCACGGTGAAGCTTTCTTT CASSYTGQGHGEAFF TRBJ1-1 - TRBD1 TRBV6-6
TGTGCCAGCTCCCAAAATGCTGGAAACACCATATATTTT CASSQNAGNTIYF TRBJ1-3 few - TRBV11-2
TGTGCCATCAGTGAGTCGGGAGGGGGGGAGCAGTACTTC CAISESGGGEQYF TRBJ2-7 few - TRBV10-3
TGTGCCAGCAGCTTGGGTTACAGGGACACTGAAGCTTTCTTT CASSLGYRDTEAFF TRBJ1-1 - - TRBV5-6
TGTGCCAGCAGTTTATCCCCGCCAGGTAACACTGAAGCTTTCTTT CASSLSPPGNTEAFF TRBJ1-1 - - TRBV28
TGTGCCTCCTTCGGGACTGAAGCTTTCTTT CASFGTEAFF TRBJ1-1 - - TRBV30
TGCGCCAGCAGTTATCAGGTGGCAGCTGAAGCTTTCTTT CASSYQVAAEAFF TRBJ1-1 - - TRBV5-1
TGTGCCACCAGTGATTCCGAGTACTATGGCTACACCTTC CATSDSEYYGYTF TRBJ1-2 - - TRBV24-1
TGCGCCAGCAGCTTCGGGACTAGCGGGGTGGTGGCCCAGTACTTC CASSFGTSGVVAQYF TRBJ2-5 - TRBD2 TRBV5-1
TGTGCCAGCAGCTTAGGTACAGGAACTGAAGCTTTCTTT CASSLGTGTEAFF TRBJ1-1 - - TRBV7-2
TGCGCCAGCAGCTTGGGAGGGGGCCACTCCTACGAGCAGTACTTC CASSLGGGHSYEQYF TRBJ2-7 - TRBD1 TRBV5-1
TGTGCCAGCAGCTTGTCCATAGCGACCGGGGAGCTGTTTTTT CASSLSIATGELFF TRBJ2-2 - - TRBV7-6
TGTGCCAGCAGTATGGGACAGGGGGGCTACGAGCAGTACTTC CASSMGQGGYEQYF TRBJ2-7 - TRBD1 TRBV7-2
TGTGCCAGCAGTTATTCGGACAGGGCGACCTATGGCTACACCTTC CASSYSDRATYGYTF TRBJ1-2 - TRBD1 TRBV6-2/TRBV6-3
TGTGCCAGCAGCTTAGGGACTGGGTCCGTGGCTCGCGAGCAGTACTTC CASSLGTGSVAREQYF TRBJ2-7 - - TRBV5-4
TGCAGTGCAACGGACAGGGAGAAAGCTTTCTTT CSATDREKAFF TRBJ1-1 - TRBD1 TRBV20-1
TGCGCCAGCAGGATCGGGACAGGGGTTGAAAAACTGTTTTTT CASRIGTGVEKLFF TRBJ1-4 - TRBD1 TRBV5-1
TGTGCCAGCAGTCCGACACCTACTAACTATGGCTACACCTTC CASSPTPTNYGYTF TRBJ1-2 few - TRBV6-2/TRBV6-3
TGTGCCAGCAGCTTATGGGGGACTAGCGGGTCCTACGAGCAGTACTTC CASSLWGTSGSYEQYF TRBJ2-7 - TRBD2 TRBV7-2
TGTGCCAGCAGTCCAAGCGGGACACCAACCTACGAGCAGTACTTC CASSPSGTPTYEQYF TRBJ2-7 once - TRBV7-6